This T cell receptor beta chain is drawn from a study of T cell responses to AZD1222 COVID-19 vaccine (dated by TCRdb to 2020 to 2022). With regard to the full study: TCR sequencing was performed for over 230 trial participants, of whom approximately 200 were given two doses of AZD1222 and around 25 were given two doses of MenACWY control vaccine. Trial participants were enrolled by age into 18-55, 56-69 and 70-plus year subgroups, with around 150, 28 and 57 TCR-sequenced participants respectively. What the study reported, not specific to this receptor: Only six or seven AZD1222 recipients were SARS-CoV-2 seropositive at baseline, limiting conclusions about previously exposed vaccinees. Epitopes outside the regions mutated in the B.1.351 and B.1.1.7 variants were reportedly recognized by nearly half of the unique spike-specific TCRs. In the small 56-69-year group, the increase in depth fell short of significance, most likely because of low power. After two AZD1222 doses, both the breadth and the depth of spike-specific TCRs were significantly higher than at day 0 and than in MenACWY recipients. The vaccine-associated CD4 TCRs covered the entire spike protein, and the dominant responses fell in regions 160-218 and 743-854. Because no samples from the day 14 peak response were available, repertoires could be characterized only after the peak T cell response. Participants were mostly white British and included more females than males, and it was suggested by the authors that clonal diversity may have been underestimated.

In this sample, this clone turned up a few times. Its recognized antigen is unknown. Within one base of it there is no much larger clone, and no base qualities were kept. Other nucleotide sequences in the sample specify the same CDR3. The CDR3 regions of human TCRbeta chains were subjected to immunosequencing. The authors' pipeline ran thus. TCRs in the repertoires were matched against a reference library of SARS-CoV-2-specific TCRs that had been generated with the MIRA antigen-specificity platform. Breadth was defined as the fraction of unique TCRs that were SARS-CoV-2-associated. Depth was defined as the fraction of total T cells that were SARS-CoV-2-associated. Each spike-specific TCR was assigned to its reactive spike region and to a CD4 or CD8 class using the MIRA data. Log10-transformed breadth and depth values were compared by one-way ANOVA with Sidak's multiple comparisons tests. TCRdb holds this immuneACCESS table with in-frame rearrangements only. Some clones are missing; in checked studies, unresolved V genes explain under half, and the rest has no known cause. D and trimming were read from the DNA, whereas the V and J calls and clone size are those reported in that table. The sample contains approximately 100,000 clones, roughly 87% of them found a single time. The ten largest clonotypes hold about 13% of the sample.

What this sample's time point label stands for: baseline before first vaccination. The sample's treatment or condition label is to be understood as: meningococcal conjugate vaccine given as trial control. Samples from vaccinated people were obtained from the UK trials COV001 and COV002, which included a single-blind randomized controlled phase 2/3 trial of AZD1222 (ChAdOx1 nCoV-19) in healthy adults. For TCRbeta chain sequencing, PBMC samples from trial participants were taken at day 0 and at day 28 after the second dose. The junction carries 5 bases between V and J, which are trimmed by 1 base and 6 bases respectively. The CDR3 runs 12 amino acids, cysteine and phenylalanine included. Just CDR3 DNA is preserved here, 36 bases in frame from base 1. Via the germline V gene (reference sequence), CDR1 is SGHNT and CDR2 YYREEE.

Source: peripheral blood, taken on day 0 of MenACWY control vaccination. The sequence links TRBV5-4 to TRBJ1-5; TRBD1 is a weak D gene call, 5 bases matching. The sequence was collected from an adult in good health. The bases are TGTGCCAGCAGCTTGCAGGGTCAGCCCCAGCATTTT. It codes for CASSLQGQPQHF.